This T cell receptor (beta chain) originates from a study of beta chain features in type 1 diabetes. The isolated RNA, all of it, was reverse transcribed, so expressed TCRB transcripts were what got sequenced. Using immunoSEQ multiplex PCR, the repertoire was profiled, and TCRdb retains in-frame clones only, with some absent. The sample has 900,000 or so clones, around a sixth seen once. Points from the study as a whole: Sequencing of cDNA might inflate the share of cells that strongly express TCR.

This clone was found a few times. Its antigen remains unknown. V lost 5 bases to trimming and J lost 7 bases, with 13 bases between them. The CDR3 spans 13 residues. CDR1 is SGHTA, CDR2 FQGNSA, per germline. The chain has TRBV7-2 and TRBJ2-3; perhaps TRBD2 as D (5 bases). This TCR derives from a woman aged 18-29 years in good health. Material: naive CD4+ T cells from blood. The CDR3 loop is CASSSTTGNTQYF. The CDR3 nucleotides are TGTGCCAGCAGCAGCACCACCGGGAATACGCAGTATTTT.